These T cell receptor beta chains were read from a single sample in a study of blood T cell repertoires in COVID-19. Repertoires were generated with immunoSEQ multiplex PCR, while TCRdb's copy carries only in-frame clones and drops some. The profile shows about 150,000 clones, about four fifths of them singletons. What was sequenced was peripheral blood. These receptor sequences come from a woman of 80 years or more with acute or convalescent COVID-19. Both conserved end residues are part of each CDR3. A D gene is named only where the DNA matches it firmly. Some rows have no size entry. The others give once, few or many, or a class for an expanded clone.

v_gene: TRBV11-2; abundance: .; j_gene: TRBJ2-5; d_gene: TRBD2; CDR3aa: CASSLVLAGGQETQYF; CDR3nt: TGTGCCAGCAGCTTAGTTCTAGCGGGGGGACAAGAGACCCAGTACTTC
v_gene: TRBV14; abundance: .; j_gene: TRBJ1-1; d_gene: .; CDR3aa: CASSQSPEAFF; CDR3nt: TGTGCCAGCAGCCAATCTCCTGAAGCTTTCTTT
v_gene: TRBV19; abundance: .; j_gene: TRBJ2-4; d_gene: TRBD2; CDR3aa: CASSIGPWGREAKNIQYF; CDR3nt: TGTGCCAGTAGTATAGGGCCCTGGGGGAGGGAAGCCAAAAACATTCAGTACTTC
v_gene: TRBV29-1; abundance: .; j_gene: TRBJ1-2; d_gene: .; CDR3aa: CSVNREGYGYTF; CDR3nt: TGCAGCGTGAACCGGGAGGGCTATGGCTACACCTTC
v_gene: TRBV27; abundance: .; j_gene: TRBJ1-5; d_gene: TRBD1; CDR3aa: CASSPEGTGRNQPQHF; CDR3nt: TGTGCCAGCAGTCCCGAAGGGACAGGGAGGAATCAGCCCCAGCATTTT
v_gene: TRBV9; abundance: .; j_gene: TRBJ2-7; d_gene: TRBD2; CDR3aa: CASSVSGNSYEQYF; CDR3nt: TGTGCCAGCAGCGTTAGCGGGAACTCCTACGAGCAGTACTTC
v_gene: TRBV7-8; abundance: .; j_gene: TRBJ1-6; d_gene: TRBD1; CDR3aa: CASSMKDRGTSPLHF; CDR3nt: TGTGCCAGCAGTATGAAGGACAGGGGGACTTCACCCCTCCACTTT
v_gene: TRBV10-3; abundance: few; j_gene: TRBJ2-1; d_gene: TRBD2; CDR3aa: CAIRPTSSGGTNEQFF; CDR3nt: TGTGCCATCAGGCCTACTTCTAGCGGAGGGACCAATGAGCAGTTCTTC
v_gene: TRBV6-1; abundance: .; j_gene: TRBJ2-6; d_gene: .; CDR3aa: CASSDGIGAPDVLTF; CDR3nt: TGTGCCAGCAGTGATGGAATAGGGGCCCCGGACGTCCTGACTTTC
v_gene: TRBV6-6; abundance: .; j_gene: TRBJ2-1; d_gene: TRBD2; CDR3aa: CASSSGLASEQFF; CDR3nt: TGTGCCAGCAGTTCCGGACTAGCGAGTGAGCAGTTCTTC
v_gene: TRBV5-1; abundance: .; j_gene: TRBJ2-7; d_gene: .; CDR3aa: CASSQGQPIDYEQYF; CDR3nt: TGCGCCAGCAGCCAAGGACAGCCCATTGACTACGAGCAGTACTTC
v_gene: TRBV7-6; abundance: few; j_gene: TRBJ2-7; d_gene: TRBD1; CDR3aa: CASSPEDRGREQYF; CDR3nt: TGTGCCAGCAGCCCCGAGGACAGGGGGCGCGAGCAGTACTTC
v_gene: TRBV5-1; abundance: .; j_gene: TRBJ2-4; d_gene: TRBD2; CDR3aa: CASSRVTSGRGGKNIQYF; CDR3nt: TGCGCCAGCAGCCGTGTAACTAGCGGGAGAGGGGGCAAAAACATTCAGTACTTC
v_gene: TRBV6-1; abundance: few; j_gene: TRBJ1-1; d_gene: .; CDR3aa: CASSERGHANTEAFF; CDR3nt: TGTGCCAGCAGTGAAAGGGGACACGCGAACACTGAAGCTTTCTTT
v_gene: TRBV11-1; abundance: .; j_gene: TRBJ2-5; d_gene: .; CDR3aa: CASSSSQGGGETQYF; CDR3nt: TGTGCCAGCAGCTCATCGCAGGGGGGAGGAGAGACCCAGTACTTC
v_gene: TRBV6-5; abundance: .; j_gene: TRBJ1-6; d_gene: TRBD1; CDR3aa: CASRGTVVAPLHF; CDR3nt: TGTGCCAGCAGGGGGACAGTTGTTGCACCCCTCCACTTT
v_gene: TRBV19; abundance: .; j_gene: TRBJ2-7; d_gene: TRBD2; CDR3aa: CASSTPGLAGGPHEQYF; CDR3nt: TGTGCCAGTAGTACCCCGGGACTAGCGGGAGGCCCGCACGAGCAGTACTTC
v_gene: TRBV19; abundance: .; j_gene: TRBJ1-5; d_gene: .; CDR3aa: CASTRGENQPQHF; CDR3nt: TGTGCCAGTACCAGGGGAGAGAATCAGCCCCAGCATTTT
v_gene: TRBV18; abundance: few; j_gene: TRBJ1-4; d_gene: .; CDR3aa: CASSPEEATNEKLFF; CDR3nt: TGTGCCAGCTCACCAGAGGAGGCAACTAATGAAAAACTGTTTTTT
v_gene: TRBV20-1; abundance: .; j_gene: TRBJ1-2; d_gene: .; CDR3aa: CSANDGGLYGYTF; CDR3nt: TGCAGTGCTAATGACGGCGGTTTATATGGCTACACCTTC
v_gene: TRBV6-5; abundance: .; j_gene: TRBJ1-2; d_gene: .; CDR3aa: CASSSSGMGNGYTF; CDR3nt: TGTGCCAGCAGTAGTTCGGGGATGGGGAATGGCTACACCTTC
v_gene: TRBV10-1; abundance: .; j_gene: TRBJ2-1; d_gene: TRBD2; CDR3aa: CASSESLSGSINEQFF; CDR3nt: TGCGCCAGCAGTGAGTCACTTAGCGGGAGTATCAATGAGCAGTTCTTC
v_gene: TRBV7-2; abundance: few; j_gene: TRBJ1-2; d_gene: TRBD1; CDR3aa: CASSLTGGQNYGYTF; CDR3nt: TGTGCCAGCAGCCTTACAGGGGGCCAAAACTATGGCTACACCTTC
v_gene: TRBV2; abundance: .; j_gene: TRBJ2-2; d_gene: TRBD2; CDR3aa: CASSELAGRTGELFF; CDR3nt: TGTGCCAGCAGTGAACTAGCGGGTCGAACCGGGGAGCTGTTTTTT
v_gene: TRBV24-1; abundance: .; j_gene: TRBJ2-1; d_gene: .; CDR3aa: CATSLGGNYNEQFF; CDR3nt: TGTGCCACCAGTCTCGGCGGGAACTACAATGAGCAGTTCTTC
v_gene: TRBV30; abundance: many; j_gene: TRBJ1-2; d_gene: TRBD1; CDR3aa: CAWSDGTVYGYTF; CDR3nt: TGTGCCTGGAGTGATGGGACAGTCTATGGCTACACCTTC
v_gene: TRBV10-1; abundance: .; j_gene: TRBJ1-5; d_gene: .; CDR3aa: CASSEQGNQPQHF; CDR3nt: TGCGCCAGCAGTGAACAGGGAAATCAGCCCCAGCATTTT
v_gene: TRBV24-1; abundance: once; j_gene: TRBJ1-4; d_gene: TRBD1; CDR3aa: CATSDPRQGEKLFF; CDR3nt: TGTGCCACCAGTGACCCGAGACAGGGTGAAAAACTGTTTTTT
v_gene: TRBV4-3; abundance: .; j_gene: TRBJ1-1; d_gene: .; CDR3aa: CASSQVMNTEAFF; CDR3nt: TGCGCCAGCAGCCAAGTAATGAACACTGAAGCTTTCTTT
v_gene: TRBV7-9; abundance: .; j_gene: TRBJ2-7; d_gene: .; CDR3aa: CASSLSGNSGEQYF; CDR3nt: TGTGCCAGCAGCCTCTCAGGGAATTCTGGCGAGCAGTACTTC
v_gene: TRBV23-1; abundance: .; j_gene: TRBJ1-5; d_gene: .; CDR3aa: CASSPTGIRNQPQHF; CDR3nt: TGCGCCAGCAGCCCTACAGGGATCCGAAATCAGCCCCAGCATTTT
v_gene: TRBV27; abundance: .; j_gene: TRBJ1-2; d_gene: TRBD1; CDR3aa: CASSLQGANSNYGYTF; CDR3nt: TGTGCCAGCAGTTTACAGGGGGCGAACAGTAACTATGGCTACACCTTC
v_gene: TRBV7-2; abundance: .; j_gene: TRBJ2-4; d_gene: .; CDR3aa: CASSAAGAGNIQYF; CDR3nt: TGTGCCAGCAGCGCCGCTGGGGCAGGGAACATTCAGTACTTC
v_gene: TRBV4-1; abundance: .; j_gene: TRBJ2-7; d_gene: TRBD2; CDR3aa: CASSQGLLAGERYEQYF; CDR3nt: TGCGCCAGCAGCCAAGGTTTACTAGCGGGAGAACGTTACGAGCAGTACTTC
v_gene: TRBV18; abundance: .; j_gene: TRBJ2-2; d_gene: .; CDR3aa: CASSPREPGTGELFF; CDR3nt: TGTGCCAGCTCACCTCGGGAGCCTGGGACCGGGGAGCTGTTTTTT
v_gene: TRBV23-1; abundance: .; j_gene: TRBJ2-7; d_gene: TRBD1; CDR3aa: CASSLDRGVSSYEQYF; CDR3nt: TGCGCCAGCAGTCTCGACAGGGGAGTGAGCTCCTACGAGCAGTACTTC
v_gene: TRBV19; abundance: .; j_gene: TRBJ1-3; d_gene: TRBD1; CDR3aa: CASSTGQGAAAGNTIYF; CDR3nt: TGTGCCAGTAGTACGGGACAGGGGGCGGCTGCTGGAAACACCATATATTTT
v_gene: TRBV27; abundance: .; j_gene: TRBJ1-1; d_gene: TRBD1; CDR3aa: CASRWDSGTEAFF; CDR3nt: TGTGCCAGCAGATGGGACAGTGGCACTGAAGCTTTCTTT
v_gene: TRBV4-3; abundance: .; j_gene: TRBJ1-1; d_gene: .; CDR3aa: CASSPGGFLYTEAFF; CDR3nt: TGCGCCAGCAGCCCCGGGGGATTTCTATACACTGAAGCTTTCTTT
v_gene: TRBV5-6; abundance: few; j_gene: TRBJ1-5; d_gene: .; CDR3aa: CASSLRGNQPQHF; CDR3nt: TGTGCCAGCAGCTTGAGAGGAAATCAGCCCCAGCATTTT
v_gene: TRBV2; abundance: .; j_gene: TRBJ2-4; d_gene: TRBD1; CDR3aa: CASSPGTGLIIQYF; CDR3nt: TGTGCCAGCAGCCCCGGGACAGGTTTAATCATTCAGTACTTC
v_gene: TRBV25-1; abundance: once; j_gene: TRBJ2-2; d_gene: .; CDR3aa: CASSEQDSDTGELFF; CDR3nt: TGTGCCAGCAGTGAACAGGACAGCGACACCGGGGAGCTGTTTTTT
v_gene: TRBV12-3/TRBV12-4; abundance: .; j_gene: TRBJ1-3; d_gene: .; CDR3aa: CASSLSGNTIYF; CDR3nt: TGTGCCAGCAGCCTCTCTGGAAACACCATATATTTT
v_gene: TRBV11-2; abundance: .; j_gene: TRBJ1-5; d_gene: TRBD1; CDR3aa: CASSLFGQGNQPQHF; CDR3nt: TGTGCCAGCAGCTTATTTGGACAGGGAAATCAGCCCCAGCATTTT
v_gene: TRBV27; abundance: .; j_gene: TRBJ2-1; d_gene: .; CDR3aa: CASSLSRRDNEQFF; CDR3nt: TGTGCCAGCAGTTTATCGAGGCGGGACAATGAGCAGTTCTTC
v_gene: TRBV30; abundance: .; j_gene: TRBJ1-4; d_gene: .; CDR3aa: CACPGSGNEKLFF; CDR3nt: TGTGCCTGCCCGGGATCTGGGAATGAAAAACTGTTTTTT
v_gene: TRBV29-1; abundance: .; j_gene: TRBJ1-2; d_gene: .; CDR3aa: CSVEWGQNYGYTF; CDR3nt: TGCAGCGTTGAATGGGGACAAAACTATGGCTACACCTTC
v_gene: TRBV6-5; abundance: .; j_gene: TRBJ1-5; d_gene: TRBD1; CDR3aa: CASRGQGGQPQHF; CDR3nt: TGTGCCAGCAGAGGACAGGGTGGTCAGCCCCAGCATTTT
v_gene: TRBV5-6; abundance: .; j_gene: TRBJ1-4; d_gene: .; CDR3aa: CASSSEAGHPNEKLFF; CDR3nt: TGTGCCAGCAGCAGTGAGGCGGGGCATCCTAATGAAAAACTGTTTTTT
v_gene: TRBV4-2; abundance: .; j_gene: TRBJ1-2; d_gene: TRBD1; CDR3aa: CASSLGTGGAEEYGYTF; CDR3nt: TGTGCCAGCAGCCTGGGGACAGGGGGTGCGGAGGAATATGGCTACACCTTC
v_gene: TRBV7-9; abundance: .; j_gene: TRBJ2-5; d_gene: .; CDR3aa: CASSLGSGGTQYF; CDR3nt: TGTGCCAGCAGCTTGGGCTCAGGAGGGACCCAGTACTTC
v_gene: TRBV2; abundance: .; j_gene: TRBJ2-1; d_gene: TRBD2; CDR3aa: CASKGTSGRTNEQFF; CDR3nt: TGTGCCAGCAAGGGAACTAGCGGGAGAACCAATGAGCAGTTCTTC
v_gene: TRBV7-6; abundance: .; j_gene: TRBJ1-4; d_gene: .; CDR3aa: CASSFLESEKLFF; CDR3nt: TGTGCCAGCAGCTTTCTTGAGAGTGAAAAACTGTTTTTT
v_gene: TRBV3-1/TRBV3-2; abundance: .; j_gene: TRBJ1-2; d_gene: TRBD1; CDR3aa: CASSQYGQGATNYGYTF; CDR3nt: TGTGCCAGCAGCCAGTACGGACAGGGCGCGACGAACTATGGCTACACCTTC
v_gene: TRBV30; abundance: .; j_gene: TRBJ1-5; d_gene: .; CDR3aa: CAWSVQGGGQPQHF; CDR3nt: TGTGCCTGGAGTGTACAAGGGGGGGGTCAGCCCCAGCATTTT